Following are 16 T cell receptor beta chains from one sample sequenced in a study of T cells expressing NK-cell markers. From its re-call of the 5' RACE reads, TCRdb lists each CDR3 protein once, without DNA. The sample spans about 150,000 distinct CDR3 sequences; the ten largest clones claim 12%. Sequencing input: blood T cells: a sorted CD56 or NKG2C T cell subset, CD4+ or CD8+ T cells, or bulk PBMC T cells (not recorded which). The receptors were sampled from a man aged 18 to 30 in good health.

The chain uses TRBV19 and TRBJ1-3; the TCRdb call, TRBD1, lacks DNA for checking. CDR3 length: 18 residues. CDR1 and CDR2 from the germline V gene are LNHDA and SQIVND (reference sequence). CDR3 protein: CASSIQPGRTSPDHTIYF.

The V gene is TRBV13, the J gene TRBJ2-1; TCRdb names TRBD2, which stays unverified in the absence of DNA. Germline V gene sequence: CDR1 PRHDT, CDR2 FYEKMQ (reference sequence). CDR3 length: 14 residues. CDR3 loop: CASSLTSGSIEQFF.

The chain employs TRBV6-1 and TRBJ2-2; TCRdb picks TRBD1, but there is no DNA to check that call. This CDR3 comprises 16 residues. The V gene's germline CDR1 is MNHNS and CDR2 SASEGT. CDR3 protein: CASSEGPWGEAGELFF.

This chain links TRBV13 with TRBJ1-1. There are 12 residues in the CDR3. Per the germline V gene, CDR1 is PRHDT and CDR2 is FYEKMQ (reference sequence). The CDR3: CATQEPNTEAFF. Full variable domain (missing parts from reference TRBV13 and TRBJ1-1): AAGVIQSPRHLIKEKRETATLKCYPIPRHDTVYWYQQGPGQDPQFLISFYEKMQSDKGSIPDRFSAQQFSDYHSELNMSSLELGDSALYFCATQEPNTEAFFGQGTRLTVV.

The chain uses TRBV30 and TRBJ2-1; with no DNA, the TCRdb D assignment of TRBD1 cannot be verified. The CDR3 contains 15 residues. The germline V gene has CDR1 GTSNPN and CDR2 SVGIG (reference sequence). The CDR3 sequence: CAWRQGQSPYNEQFF. The full variable domain, in which reference TRBV30 and TRBJ2-1 provide the parts outside the CDR3, is SQTIHQWPATLVQPVGSPLSLECTVEGTSNPNLYWYRQAAGRGLQLLFYSVGIGQISSEVPQNLSASRPQDRQFILSSKKLLLSDSGFYLCAWRQGQSPYNEQFFGPGTRLTVL.

This sequence joins TRBV9 and TRBJ2-7; TCRdb gives TRBD2 as the D gene, but with no DNA this cannot be confirmed. This CDR3 is built from 12 residues. Germline CDR1 reads SGDLS; CDR2 reads YYNGEE. The CDR3 sequence is CASSVEGGEQYF.

The chain combines TRBV6-1 with TRBJ2-1. Germline V gene lookup returns CDR1 MNHNS and CDR2 SASEGT. This CDR3 has 13 amino acids. CDR3 loop: CASSKDSYNEQFF.

CDR3 sequence: CASSPRTSGFTDTQYF. The gene calls are TRBV11-3 and TRBJ2-3; the D call of TRBD2 rests on TCRdb alone, since no DNA is present to check it. From germline, CDR1 is SGHNT and CDR2 YENEEA. The CDR3 contains 16 residues.

This chain joins TRBV11-2 and TRBJ2-3; the TRBD2 assignment by TCRdb is unverifiable without DNA. This CDR3 contains 18 residues. Germline lookup yields CDR1 SGHAT and CDR2 FQNNGV. The CDR3 sequence: CASSLVPGLAGGPDTQYF.

The chain uses TRBV7-9 and TRBJ2-1; the D gene TCRdb calls, TRBD2, cannot be checked with no DNA. The germline CDR1 and CDR2 sequences are SEHNR and FQNEAQ (reference sequence). This CDR3 region has 17 residues. CDR3 protein: CASYPGGTSGTNNEQFF.

The chain recombines TRBV11-2 with TRBJ1-4. The CDR3 has 12 residues. Germline V CDR1 and CDR2: SGHAT, FQNNGV. CDR3 in amino acids: CASSLANGKLFF.

The chain has TRBV5-1 and TRBJ2-7; no DNA is available, so the TRBD2 call from TCRdb remains unchecked. The CDR3 runs to 15 residues. CDR1 is SGHRS, CDR2 YFSETQ, per germline. The CDR3 here is CASSLYGSRSYEQYF.

This rearrangement joins TRBV19 to TRBJ1-1; TCRdb reports TRBD1, a call that lacks DNA to check it against. This CDR3 comprises 14 residues. Per the germline V gene, CDR1 is LNHDA and CDR2 is SQIVND (reference sequence). This CDR3 is CASSRIRGYTEAFF.

This chain links TRBV18 with TRBJ2-3; absent DNA, TCRdb's TRBD1 call cannot be checked. Germline V gene lookup returns CDR1 KGHSH and CDR2 LQKENI. This CDR3 is 18 amino acids long. CDR3 amino acids: CASSPPEPDRGPTDTQYF.

The rearrangement links TRBV4-3 to TRBJ2-1; no DNA is available, so the TRBD2 call from TCRdb remains unchecked. Per the germline V gene, CDR1 is LGHNA and CDR2 is YSLEER. The CDR3 runs 15 residues. The CDR3 loop reads CASSQGLAAHNEQFF.

This chain links TRBV29-1 with TRBJ2-1; no DNA is available, so the TRBD2 call from TCRdb remains unchecked. This CDR3 comprises 15 residues. Germline V lookup: CDR1 SQVTM, CDR2 ANQGSEA. This chain's CDR3 is CSARTSVYSYNEQFF.